What follows describes a single T cell receptor beta chain. Its target antigen remains unknown. No much larger clone is present one base from it, and per-base qualities are unavailable. These data are taken from a study of control samples from healthy donors and cancer patients (dated by TCRdb to 2020 to 2021). Taken from the germline V gene (reference sequence), the CDR1 and CDR2 loops are SEHNR and FQNEAQ. Trimming costs V 3 bases and J 1 base, and their ends lie 12 bases apart. The CDR3 contains 15 residues, cysteine and phenylalanine counted. The CDR3 DNA has 45 bases and is translated from base 1. The library was obtained by the immunoSEQ multiplex PCR assay. This immuneACCESS table, as held by TCRdb, lists in-frame sequences with V and J called but not all clones. Of the missing ones, under half trace to an unresolved V gene in checked studies; the others have no known cause. Present in this sample are 350,000 to 450,000 clones, more than 80% of which were seen just once. 5% to 8% of the sample is held by the ten biggest clonotypes.

The sequence came from a man in his forties with head and neck cancer. Sequencing input: PBMCs. The rearranged chain carries TRBV7-9 and TRBJ2-5; the D gene is possibly TRBD2, with 6 bases matching. The bases are TGTGCCAGCAGCTTGGCCGGGACTCTCCAAGAGACCCAGTACTTC. This codes for CASSLAGTLQETQYF. Outside the CDR3, residues come from the reference TRBV7-9 and TRBJ2-5 proteins, so the full variable domain is: DTGVSQNPRHKITKRGQNVTFRCDPISEHNRLYWYRQTLGQGPEFLTYFQNEAQLEKSRLLSDRFSAERPKGSFSTLEIQRTEQGDSAMYLCASSLAGTLQETQYFGPGTRLLVL.